The clone carrying this T cell receptor (beta chain) is called medium-sized based on its frequency. The antigen remains undetermined. One tube held mixed TRB-A and TRB-B primer pools for touch-down PCR. TCRdb reworked the multiplex PCR reads into one entry per CDR3 protein, no DNA. The sample data list over 3,000 distinct CDR3 sequences. The data derive from a study of T cell clusters in autoimmune cytopenias. About 39,000 genome equivalents of blood DNA were amplified for TRB. Points from the study as a whole: Clustering suggested that physiological T cell clusters were missing in primary autoimmune cytopenia patients. Functional roles of the in silico T cell clusters still await experimental validation. TRB repertoire shifts in secondary cytopenia and chronic lymphocytic leukemia mostly reflected lymphoma, not autoimmunity. Exclusive TRB clusters were about 3-fold more numerous in healthy donors than in active autoimmune hepatitis.

The germline gives CDR1 MDHEN, CDR2 SYDVKM. There are 13 residues in the CDR3. This clonotype originated in a human donor with an autoimmune cytopenia or autoimmune hepatitis (not recorded which). Sequenced sample: peripheral blood. V is TRBV28 and J is TRBJ1-2. CDR3 sequence: CASSLGEVYGYTF.